What follows is one T cell receptor (beta chain) and its context. This sample also contains other DNA sequences that code for the same CDR3. This sample was taken from a study of shared clonotypes between healthy human individuals. For the study at large: Plates per donor: three CD4 naive, three CD4 memory, two CD8 naive, one CD8 memory.

The germline V gene encodes CDR1 KGHSH and CDR2 LQKENI. V shed 3 bases and J shed 2 bases, with 4 bases lying between them. The CDR3 length is 12 residues. The table came from immunoSEQ multiplex PCR; TCRdb's copy has only in-frame clones and leaves some out. The data show more than 900,000 clones, roughly 74% seen once. Source material: memory CD4+ T cells from PBMCs. The subset is: CD45RA-negative fraction. This clonotype was sampled from a young man in good health. Some clones in this sample may be carry-over from other donors' samples. V usage is TRBV18 and J usage is TRBJ1-1; D ambiguous. CDR3 nucleotide sequence: TGTGCCAGCTCACCCCCCAACACTGAAGCTTTCTTT. Translating it yields CASSPPNTEAFF.